The 5 T cell receptor beta chains given below trace back to one sample, sequenced in a study of T cells in localized non-small cell lung cancer. Some clones are missing from TCRdb's copy, which holds only in-frame ones; the method was immunoSEQ multiplex PCR. The sample shows roughly 64,000 clones, approximately 80% of them seen only once. This specimen consisted of PBMCs, obtained before any cancer treatment. The receptors originated from a man aged 35-75 years with stage II lung adenocarcinoma.

The chain has TRBV6-6 and TRBJ1-1; D gene unclear. The V gene's germline CDR1 is MNHNY and CDR2 SVGAGI (reference sequence). V was cut by 6 bases and J by 0 bases, with 8 bases left in between. This CDR3 comprises 13 residues. In nucleotides, the CDR3 is TGTGCCAGCAGCCTAACAGTGAACACTGAAGCTTTCTTT. Residues: CASSLTVNTEAFF.

The chain recombines TRBV7-8 with TRBJ2-1, with D unresolved. The CDR3 spans 16 residues. The germline V and J ends were trimmed by 2 bases and 0 bases, with 11 bases remaining between them. The germline CDR1 and CDR2 sequences are SGHVS and FQNEAQ. CDR3 protein: CASSLKEASSYNEQFF. CDR3 bases: TGTGCCAGCAGCTTAAAAGAGGCGAGCTCCTACAATGAGCAGTTCTTC.

V gene TRBV5-8 combines with J gene TRBJ2-1; a weak D match, TRBD1 (6 bases). The CDR3 extends over 17 amino acids. Germline V gene data show CDR1 as SGHTS and CDR2 as YDEGEE. Deletions cut 4 bases from V and 0 bases from J, with 17 bases between. The CDR3 reads CASSANRAMDSYNEQFF. The CDR3 bases are TGTGCCAGCAGCGCCAACAGGGCAATGGACTCCTACAATGAGCAGTTCTTC.

The V call is TRBV11-2, the J call TRBJ2-2, with TRBD1 identical over 9 bases. Germline-derived CDR1 and CDR2 are SGHAT and FQNNGV. This CDR3 region has 17 residues. V lost 1 base and J lost 6; bases outside the gene matches: 9. The CDR3 is CASSLGSGTGPSGELFF. For the CDR3, the DNA is TGTGCCAGCAGCTTAGGGTCAGGGACAGGGCCCTCCGGGGAGCTGTTTTTT.

The V and J genes are TRBV10-3 and TRBJ2-7, with D uncertain. The CDR3 totals 11 residues. The V gene lost 0 bases and the J gene lost 5 bases, with 2 bases spanning the gap. Germline CDR1 is ENHRY and CDR2 is SYGVKD. The CDR3 nucleotides are TGTGCCATCAGTGAGTCCCACGAGCAGTACTTC. It translates to CAISESHEQYF.